Included here is one TCR beta chain sequence, with context. Its matching antigen is unknown. The data were taken from a study of shared clonotypes between healthy human individuals. Study-level findings and limits: Several donors held about 4.5% of naive CD4 clonotypes in common.

The CDR3 sequence is 15 residues long. Trimming cost V 5 bases and J 1 base; bases outside gene matches: 3. The germline V gene has CDR1 MNHEY and CDR2 SVGAGI. Libraries were prepared by immunoSEQ multiplex PCR; TCRdb keeps only in-frame clonotypes and omits some of them. The data show around 2,100,000 clones, approximately 94% seen once. Naivety among CD8 cells was defined by CD45RO negativity and positive CCR7 selection, thereby excluding terminally differentiated effector memory CD45RA+ cells. The origin of this receptor is a man aged 18-30 years in good health. The V and J genes are TRBV6-5 and TRBJ1-4; 8 positions agree with TRBD1. The sequencing sample was made of naive CD8+ T cells sorted from blood. CDR3 DNA: TGTGCCAGCAGTCAAACAGGGGGAACTAATGAAAAACTGTTTTTT. It translates to CASSQTGGTNEKLFF.